These T cell receptor beta chains were read from a single sample in a study of cytomegalovirus exposure and HLA in healthy donors. Some clones are missing from TCRdb's copy, which holds only in-frame ones; the method was immunoSEQ multiplex PCR. Among around 190,000 clones listed, 65% to 85% were seen once. The sample consisted of PBMCs. All receptors come from a woman in her twenties or thirties in good health and CMV-seronegative. Each CDR3 is given with its conserved first and last residue. The D gene is left open where the match is weak. A clone size is listed for some rows: how often the clone was seen (once, few, many), or a class if it is expanded.

j_call v_call clone_size d_call cdr3_aa cdr3_nt
TRBJ2-1 TRBV5-1 - - CASSLESPNEQFF TGCGCCAGCAGCCTTGAAAGCCCTAATGAGCAGTTCTTC
TRBJ1-2 TRBV27 - - CASSFLTGLSYGYTF TGTGCCAGCAGTTTCTTGACAGGACTTAGCTATGGCTACACCTTC
TRBJ1-2 TRBV6-4 - - CASRTGPSLGGYTF TGTGCCAGCAGAACAGGGCCCTCCTTGGGTGGCTACACCTTC
TRBJ2-2 TRBV7-3 - - CASSPGGELFF TGTGCCAGCAGCCCGGGCGGGGAGCTGTTTTTT
TRBJ2-7 TRBV18 - - CASSQSLGGGVYEQYF TGTGCCAGCTCCCAATCCCTGGGGGGAGGAGTCTACGAGCAGTACTTC
TRBJ1-4 TRBV6-1 once TRBD1 CASSRFRGVNEKLFF TGTGCCAGCAGTAGATTCAGGGGGGTTAATGAAAAACTGTTTTTT
TRBJ1-3 TRBV5-1 few TRBD1 CASSYSQGDSSGNTIYF TGCGCCAGCAGTTACTCTCAGGGGGACAGCTCTGGAAACACCATATATTTT
TRBJ2-2 TRBV18 - - CASSPGIPGYGELFF TGTGCCAGCTCACCAGGAATTCCGGGGTACGGGGAGCTGTTTTTT
TRBJ2-5 TRBV30 - TRBD1 CAWSLGQTIQETQYF TGTGCCTGGAGCCTGGGACAGACCATTCAAGAGACCCAGTACTTC
TRBJ1-3 TRBV19 - - CASSIGGRGSGNTIYF TGTGCCAGTAGTATTGGTGGCCGGGGGTCTGGAAACACCATATATTTT
TRBJ1-1 TRBV29-1 - - CSVEGQLNTEAFF TGCAGCGTTGAAGGACAGCTGAACACTGAAGCTTTCTTT
TRBJ2-5 TRBV28 - TRBD1 CASRGTGKRTQYF TGTGCCAGCAGGGGGACAGGGAAAAGGACCCAGTACTTC
TRBJ2-1 TRBV25-1 - TRBD1 CASSEFRDRGWGEQFF TGTGCCAGCAGTGAATTCCGGGACAGGGGATGGGGTGAGCAGTTCTTC
TRBJ2-1 TRBV2 - TRBD2 CASGGVYNEQFF TGTGCCAGCGGGGGGGTATACAATGAGCAGTTCTTC
TRBJ1-2 TRBV5-1 - - CASSPFRTDPSYGYTF TGCGCCAGCAGCCCATTTAGGACAGATCCATCCTATGGCTACACCTTC
TRBJ1-2 TRBV5-1 - - CASSLGTVYGYTF TGCGCCAGCAGCTTGGGGACAGTCTATGGCTACACCTTC
TRBJ1-1 TRBV7-2 few - CASSLVYRGTEAFF TGTGCCAGCAGCTTAGTATACCGGGGGACTGAAGCTTTCTTT
TRBJ1-2 TRBV28 - TRBD1 CASSRPDRAYGYTF TGTGCCAGCAGCCGACCGGACAGGGCTTATGGCTACACCTTC
TRBJ1-2 TRBV6-5 - - CASSYSAGPGWGYTF TGTGCCAGCAGTTACTCTGCGGGACCGGGGTGGGGCTACACCTTC
TRBJ1-2 TRBV5-7 - - CASSLYLGRGYGYTF TGTGCCAGCAGTCTATACCTGGGGCGCGGCTATGGCTACACCTTC
TRBJ1-6 TRBV6-5 - TRBD1 CASSPSWQGDSPLHF TGTGCCAGCAGTCCGTCGTGGCAGGGGGATTCACCCCTCCACTTT
TRBJ1-2 TRBV7-2 - - CASSLELLNYGYTF TGTGCCAGCAGCTTAGAACTGCTAAACTATGGCTACACCTTC
TRBJ2-7 TRBV29-1 - - CSVLSGRFYEQYF TGCAGCGTTCTTTCCGGGAGATTCTACGAGCAGTACTTC
TRBJ1-6 TRBV5-1 - - CASSPRTNSPLHF TGCGCCAGCAGCCCTCGGACAAATTCACCCCTCCACTTT
TRBJ2-5 TRBV5-4 - - CASSLITGFLGQETQYF TGTGCCAGCAGCCTTATCACAGGGTTTTTGGGTCAAGAGACCCAGTACTTC
TRBJ1-1 TRBV7-2 - - CASSWGGYSEAFF TGTGCCAGCAGCTGGGGGGGGTACAGTGAAGCTTTCTTT
TRBJ2-1 TRBV7-8 - - CASSVSRGEQFF TGTGCCAGCAGCGTTTCTAGGGGTGAGCAGTTCTTC
TRBJ1-4 TRBV6-6 few - CASSPTTGLGEKLFF TGTGCCAGCAGTCCAACAACAGGGTTGGGCGAAAAACTGTTTTTT
TRBJ1-2 TRBV29-1 - TRBD1 CSVLWQGARAGYTF TGCAGCGTTCTTTGGCAGGGGGCGAGAGCTGGCTACACCTTC
TRBJ1-2 TRBV7-9 - TRBD1 CASSPGTGGNGYTF TGTGCCAGCAGCCCCGGGACAGGGGGTAATGGCTACACCTTC
TRBJ2-1 TRBV19 few - CASSISGVNEQFF TGTGCCAGTAGTATAAGTGGAGTCAATGAGCAGTTCTTC
TRBJ2-7 TRBV29-1 - TRBD1 CSVELADRGLDEQYF TGCAGCGTTGAATTGGCGGACAGGGGGCTAGACGAGCAGTACTTC
TRBJ1-1 TRBV7-8 - - CASSLWGEGAEAFF TGTGCCAGCAGCTTATGGGGGGAAGGGGCTGAAGCTTTCTTT